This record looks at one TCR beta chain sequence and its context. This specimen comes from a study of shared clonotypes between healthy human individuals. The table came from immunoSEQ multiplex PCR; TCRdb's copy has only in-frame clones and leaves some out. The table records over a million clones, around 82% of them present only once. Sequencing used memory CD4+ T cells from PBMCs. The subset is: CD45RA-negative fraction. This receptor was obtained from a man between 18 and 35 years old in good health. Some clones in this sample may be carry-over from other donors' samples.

The CDR3 is CASSLGQSGAADTQYF. The CDR3 coding sequence is TGTGCCAGCAGCTTGGGACAGTCAGGGGCGGCAGATACGCAGTATTTT. V is TRBV7-2 and J is TRBJ2-3; 7 bases line up with TRBD1. This CDR3 is 16 amino acids long. Germline V CDR1 and CDR2: SGHTA, FQGNSA. Trimming removed 3 bases from V and 4 bases from J; junction bases left unmatched: 10. Drawing the rest from reference TRBV7-2 and TRBJ2-3, the complete variable domain is GAGVSQSPSNKVTEKGKDVELRCDPISGHTALYWYRQSLGQGLEFLIYFQGNSAPDKSGLPSDRFSAERTGGSVSTLTIQRTQQEDSAVYLCASSLGQSGAADTQYFGPGTRLTVL.